The 29 T cell receptor beta chains given below trace back to one sample, sequenced in a study of blood T cell repertoires in COVID-19. Profiling relied on immunoSEQ multiplex PCR, and the TCRdb table lists in-frame clones only, not all of them. The sample yields a few hundred thousand clones, roughly 88% seen once. Sample: PBMCs or T cells enriched from blood (not recorded which). The origin of the receptors is a woman aged 50 to 65 who had recovered from COVID-19.

J is TRBJ1-6 and V is TRBV19; possible D gene TRBD1, 5 bases. Germline V gives CDR1 LNHDA, CDR2 SQIVND (reference sequence). Between the trimmed V and J ends, which lost 2 bases and 7 bases, there was a span of 12 bases. This CDR3 comprises 15 residues. CDR3 in DNA: TGTGCCAGTAGTATACAGGGTCTTGGGAATTCACCCCTCCACTTT. Its protein is CASSIQGLGNSPLHF. The full variable domain, with the rest looked up from reference TRBV19 and TRBJ1-6, is DGGITQSPKYLFRKEGQNVTLSCEQNLNHDAMYWYRQDPGQGLRLIYYSQIVNDFQKGDIAEGYSVSREKKESFPLTVTSAQKNPTAFYLCASSIQGLGNSPLHFGNGTRLTVT.

The chain couples TRBV2 to TRBJ2-1; 8 nucleotides agree with TRBD2. V dropped 0 bases and J dropped 6; count of bases not matched to a gene: 4. Germline assignment: CDR1 SNHLY and CDR2 FYNNEI. This CDR3 region has 15 residues. CDR3 sequence: CASSEAVLAANEQFF. The DNA of the CDR3 is TGTGCCAGCAGTGAAGCCGTACTAGCGGCCAATGAGCAGTTCTTC.

The V call is TRBV7-2, the J call TRBJ1-4; 10 bases are a match to TRBD1. With 0 bases clipped from V and 7 bases from J, the junction kept 5 bases outside the gene matches. Germline V gene lookup returns CDR1 SGHTA and CDR2 FQGNSA. This CDR3 comprises 16 residues. The CDR3 here is CASSLAQTGGGEKLFF. DNA of the CDR3: TGTGCCAGCAGCTTAGCGCAGACAGGGGGCGGTGAAAAACTGTTTTTT.

This clone was counted once. The J gene is TRBJ2-7, the V gene TRBV25-1; 8 nucleotides line up with TRBD1. Germline-derived CDR1 and CDR2 are MGHDK and SYGVNS. The CDR3 spans 14 residues. Trimming took 4 bases from V and 3 from J; bases not matched to a gene: 5. The CDR3 loop reads CASSVRDRIYEQYF. The CDR3 bases are TGTGCCAGCAGTGTCCGGGACAGGATCTACGAGCAGTACTTC.

V usage is TRBV15 and J usage is TRBJ2-1, with TRBD2 as a possible D gene (6 bases). The length of the CDR3 is 12 residues. The germline V gene encodes CDR1 LNHNV and CDR2 YYDKDF (reference sequence). V was cut by 1 base and J by 8 bases, with 6 bases left in between. The CDR3 DNA reads TGTGCCACCAGCAGAGTAGCGGATGAGCAGTTCTTC. It encodes CATSRVADEQFF.

The V call is TRBV18, the J call TRBJ1-6; 7 positions match TRBD1. Looked up from germline, CDR1 is KGHSH and CDR2 is LQKENI. Germline trimming cut 0 bases from V and 5 bases from J; bases unmatched to any gene: 7. The CDR3 sequence is 17 residues long. The CDR3 nucleotides are TGTGCCAGCTCACCACCGGCCAGGGGGAAGGATAATTCACCCCTCCACTTT. Translated, it gives CASSPPARGKDNSPLHF.

The chain has TRBV5-1 and TRBJ2-5, with D possibly being TRBD2 (5 bases). From germline, CDR1 is SGHRS and CDR2 YFSETQ. The ends were cut back, 4 bases at V and 0 bases at J, with 13 bases in the middle. The CDR3 has 15 amino acids. The CDR3 protein is CASSLLTGNQETQYF. DNA of the CDR3: TGCGCCAGCAGCCTTTTGACCGGGAACCAAGAGACCCAGTACTTC.

The chain recombines TRBV28 with TRBJ2-2; TRBD2 might be the D (6 bases). Germline loops: CDR1 MDHEN, CDR2 SYDVKM. V dropped 3 bases and J dropped 3 bases, with 20 bases sitting between them. The CDR3 spans 18 residues. The CDR3 sequence: CASSFELGLKAYTGELFF. DNA of the CDR3: TGTGCCAGCAGTTTCGAGTTGGGACTTAAGGCCTACACCGGGGAGCTGTTTTTT.

This clone was detected only once. The chain uses TRBV4-1 and TRBJ1-3, with D perhaps matching TRBD1 (5 bases). The CDR3 spans 15 residues. Germline V gene sequence: CDR1 MGHRA, CDR2 YSYEKL. The V end was cut by 5 bases, the J end by 4 bases, with 15 bases between. The CDR3 loop is CASSYRQKTGNTIYF. CDR3 nucleotides: TGCGCCAGCAGCTACCGACAGAAAACAGGAAACACCATATATTTT.

The chain couples TRBV2 to TRBJ1-3, with 9 bases fitting TRBD1. Germline CDR1 reads SNHLY; CDR2 reads FYNNEI. V shed 8 bases and J 2 bases; nucleotides not matched to a gene: 7. The CDR3 is made up of 15 amino acids. DNA for the CDR3: TGTGCCAGCTTATTAGACAGGGGGACTGGAAACACCATATATTTT. Amino acid sequence: CASLLDRGTGNTIYF.

Only a few counts were recorded for this clone. This chain connects TRBV15 to TRBJ2-2; D unresolved. Germline lookup yields CDR1 LNHNV and CDR2 YYDKDF (reference sequence). Trimming left V 1 base short and J 7 bases short, with 4 bases between. CDR3 length: 12 residues. The CDR3 loop is CATSRVSGELFF. The CDR3 region has the DNA TGTGCCACCAGCAGAGTGAGCGGGGAGCTGTTTTTT.

A few counts support this clone. The chain carries TRBV28 and TRBJ2-7; D possibly corresponds to TRBD2 (5 bases). Trimming removed 6 bases at V and 0 bases at J, with 12 bases between. This CDR3 spans 14 amino acids. Germline V gives CDR1 MDHEN, CDR2 SYDVKM. Written as DNA, the CDR3 is TGTGCCAGCAGATCAAGCGGATTCTCCTACGAGCAGTACTTC. Amino acid sequence: CASRSSGFSYEQYF.

This clone has a single count. The J gene is TRBJ1-2, the V gene TRBV15; possibly TRBD1 for D (5 bases). Trimming cost V 0 bases and J 8 bases, with 13 bases left between them. The CDR3 sequence is 14 residues long. Germline V gives CDR1 LNHNV, CDR2 YYDKDF (reference sequence). The CDR3 sequence: CATSRDRDRGGYTF. CDR3 nucleotide sequence: TGTGCCACCAGCAGAGACCGGGATCGGGGGGGCTACACCTTC.

The V and J genes are TRBV6-6 and TRBJ1-1; weak D call: TRBD1 (5 bases). The V end was cut by 5 bases, the J end by 7 bases, with 14 bases between. The length of the CDR3 is 13 residues. CDR1 and CDR2 from the germline V gene are MNHNY and SVGAGI (reference sequence). Here the CDR3 reads CASSAQGLIEAFF. The CDR3 nucleotides are TGTGCCAGCAGTGCCCAGGGCTTAATTGAAGCTTTCTTT.

The J gene is TRBJ1-2, the V gene TRBV27; 9 positions match TRBD1. This CDR3 has 16 residues. Germline values: CDR1 MNHEY, CDR2 SMNVEV (reference sequence). Trimming at V came to 3 bases and at J to 4 bases, leaving 9 bases not matched to a gene. CDR3 region: CASSFNRDRVVYGYTF. The CDR3 DNA reads as TGTGCCAGCAGTTTTAACCGGGACAGGGTTGTCTATGGCTACACCTTC.

This sequence joins TRBV2 and TRBJ2-1, with unresolved D. The CDR3 runs to 16 residues. CDR1 and CDR2 (germline): SNHLY, FYNNEI. Trimming left V 5 bases short and J 7 bases short, with 21 bases between. CDR3 residues: CASSQQAGFPQNEQFF. CDR3 bases: TGTGCCAGCAGTCAGCAGGCTGGCTTCCCGCAGAATGAGCAGTTCTTC.

V is TRBV9 and J is TRBJ2-5; no firm D call. CDR3 size: 15 residues. Trimming removed 1 base at V and 2 bases at J, with 12 bases between. CDR1 is SGDLS, CDR2 YYNGEE, per germline. CDR3 DNA sequence: TGTGCCAGCAGCGTAATGATGGGCAGACAAGAGACCCAGTACTTC. This sequence encodes CASSVMMGRQETQYF.

Written as DNA, the CDR3 is TGTGCCATCAGTGAGTCGGAAGCGGTAAGGTATGGCTACACCTTC. It encodes CAISESEAVRYGYTF. V is TRBV10-3 and J is TRBJ1-2; no firm D call. The CDR3 extends over 15 amino acids. The germline V and J ends were trimmed by 0 bases and 5 bases, with 13 bases remaining between them. The germline V gene has CDR1 ENHRY and CDR2 SYGVKD.

V gene TRBV19 combines with J gene TRBJ2-1, with D possibly being TRBD1 (6 bases). The V end lost 5 bases, the J end lost 9 bases, and 11 bases lay between the germline ends. The germline CDR1 and CDR2 sequences are LNHDA and SQIVND (reference sequence). The CDR3 is 12 amino acids. In nucleotides, the CDR3 is TGTGCCAGTAGTGGGGGCTGGAGTGAGCAGTTCTTC. It translates to CASSGGWSEQFF.

The sample holds one count of this clone. This sequence joins TRBV19 and TRBJ1-5; 9 bases map to TRBD1. The CDR3 covers 15 residues. Trimming at V came to 7 bases and at J to 7 bases, leaving 11 bases not matched to a gene. Germline assignment: CDR1 LNHDA and CDR2 SQIVND (reference sequence). In DNA, the CDR3 is TGTGCCAGTATGGCCGGGACAGGGATTAGACAGCCCCAGCATTTT. This sequence encodes CASMAGTGIRQPQHF.

The rearrangement uses TRBV5-1 and TRBJ2-4, with TRBD1 as a possible D gene (6 bases). The CDR3 consists of 16 residues. V lost 0 bases to trimming and J lost 4 bases, with 14 bases between them. CDR1 SGHRS and CDR2 YFSETQ come from the germline V gene. CDR3 loop: CASSLDAARGKNIQYF. The CDR3 nucleotides are TGCGCCAGCAGCTTGGACGCGGCGAGGGGGAAAAACATTCAGTACTTC.

V usage is TRBV6-5 and J usage is TRBJ2-7; D is perhaps TRBD1 (7 bases). The CDR3 length is 14 residues. Trimming left V 2 bases short and J 5 bases short, with 13 bases between. Germline lookup yields CDR1 MNHEY and CDR2 SVGAGI. The CDR3 sequence: CASSYRGTVHEQYF. CDR3 DNA sequence: TGTGCCAGCAGTTACCGCGGGACAGTCCACGAGCAGTACTTC.

This clone was detected once. J is TRBJ2-1 and V is TRBV4-1; D gene unclear. In germline, CDR1 is MGHRA, CDR2 YSYEKL. The CDR3 is 13 residues long. The V end was cut by 1 base, the J end by 13 bases, with 14 bases between. The CDR3 bases are TGCGCCAGCAGCCAAGTAACGTCTAGTTCCCAGTTCTTC. This sequence encodes CASSQVTSSSQFF.

The CDR3 sequence is CASTRRTGTGGGELFF. CDR3 bases: TGTGCCAGCACGAGACGGACCGGGACAGGGGGCGGGGAGCTGTTTTTT. The J gene is TRBJ2-2, the V gene TRBV2; 11 bases are a match to TRBD1. After removal of 7 bases from V and 7 bases from J, the junction contained 11 bases not matched to a gene. CDR1 is SNHLY and CDR2 is FYNNEI in the germline V gene. This CDR3 comprises 16 residues.

This clone showed up just once. This sequence joins TRBV28 and TRBJ2-1, with TRBD2 identical over 11 bases. This CDR3 is built from 16 residues. The V segment lost 6 bases and the J segment 2 bases; nucleotides outside the gene matches: 6. Germline V lookup: CDR1 MDHEN, CDR2 SYDVKM. CDR3 coding DNA: TGTGCCAGCAGCACGATAGCGGGAGGGCCCTACAATGAGCAGTTCTTC. It yields the protein CASSTIAGGPYNEQFF. The variable domain in full, completed from reference TRBV28 and TRBJ2-1, reads DVKVTQSSRYLVKRTGEKVFLECVQDMDHENMFWYRQDPGLGLRLIYFSYDVKMKEKGDIPEGYSVSREKKERFSLILESASTNQTSMYLCASSTIAGGPYNEQFFGPGTRLTVL.

The V call is TRBV30, the J call TRBJ1-1; D uncertain. The CDR3 totals 15 residues. The V end lost 2 bases, the J end lost 4 bases, and 17 bases lay between the germline ends. CDR1 and CDR2 from the germline V gene are GTSNPN and SVGIG (reference sequence). The DNA of the CDR3 is TGTGCCTGGAGTCTCACGCTCCCCCCGAGCACTGAAGCTTTCTTT. It encodes CAWSLTLPPSTEAFF.

The chain recombines TRBV24-1 with TRBJ1-2; D uncertain. This CDR3 spans 12 amino acids. From germline, CDR1 is KGHDR and CDR2 SFDVKD. V shed 4 bases and J shed 3 bases, with 5 bases lying between them. The CDR3 region is CATSEYDYGYTF. CDR3 sequence (DNA): TGTGCCACCAGTGAATATGACTATGGCTACACCTTC.

V is TRBV27 and J is TRBJ2-7, with 9 bases matching TRBD1. J was trimmed by 3 bases and V by 4 bases; bases with no gene match: 10. Germline CDR1 reads MNHEY; CDR2 reads SMNVEV (reference sequence). The CDR3 spans 16 residues. CDR3 sequence: CASSSPSGQGHYEQYF. The CDR3 DNA sequence: TGTGCCAGCAGTTCTCCCTCAGGACAGGGGCACTACGAGCAGTACTTC.

The rearrangement links TRBV7-9 to TRBJ2-1; weak D call: TRBD2 (6 bases). The CDR3 length is 17 residues. V was pared by 1 base and J by 0 bases, with 13 bases between. CDR1 SEHNR and CDR2 FQNEAQ come from the germline V gene (reference sequence). The CDR3 region has the DNA TGTGCCAGCAGCTTAGGGTATGGGGGGACCTCCTACAATGAGCAGTTCTTC. It specifies CASSLGYGGTSYNEQFF.